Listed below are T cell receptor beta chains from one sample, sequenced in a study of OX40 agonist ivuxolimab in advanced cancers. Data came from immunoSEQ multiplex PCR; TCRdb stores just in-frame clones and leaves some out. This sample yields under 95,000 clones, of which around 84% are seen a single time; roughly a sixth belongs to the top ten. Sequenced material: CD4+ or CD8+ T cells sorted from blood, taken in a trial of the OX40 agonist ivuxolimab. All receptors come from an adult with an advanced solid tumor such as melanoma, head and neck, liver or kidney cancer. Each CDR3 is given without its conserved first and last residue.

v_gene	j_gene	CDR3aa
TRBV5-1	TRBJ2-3	ASSVTGGQGSDTQY
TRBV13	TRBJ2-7	ASSLELRGMGSYEQY
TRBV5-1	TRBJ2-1	ASSLAGGHEQF
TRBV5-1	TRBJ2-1	ASSLSGADYNEQF
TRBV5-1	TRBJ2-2	ASSLSSRTSVAGELF
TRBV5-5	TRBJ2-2	ASSQIAGEFTGELF
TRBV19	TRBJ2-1	ASSIFGDRAGTFAYNEQF
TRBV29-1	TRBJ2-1	SAPTRTSGRRGEQF
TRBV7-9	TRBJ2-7	ASSPRAGSYEQY
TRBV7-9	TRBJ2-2	ASSLVRSTGELF
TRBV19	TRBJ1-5	ASSIRGGGNQPQH
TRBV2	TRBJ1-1	ASRDRVNTEAF
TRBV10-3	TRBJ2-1	AISESRAGGHNEQF
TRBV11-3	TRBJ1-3	ASSLGGQGGTGNTIY
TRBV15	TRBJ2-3	ATSPYRAGTDTQY
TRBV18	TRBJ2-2	ASSPIGDRNTGELF
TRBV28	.	ASRNRDSYEQY
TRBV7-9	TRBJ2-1	ASSLDLGNEQF
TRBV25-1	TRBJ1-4	ASSPTFWTGTTEKLF
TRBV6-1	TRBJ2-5	ASSEIWTQETQY
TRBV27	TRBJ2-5	ASSFPGRQETQY
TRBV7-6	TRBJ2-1	ASSSGQWVMDEQF
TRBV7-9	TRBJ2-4	ASSWGQRNIQY
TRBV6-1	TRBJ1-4	ASSERAGGGATNEKLF
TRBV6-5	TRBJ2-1	ASSYGAGGPGEQF
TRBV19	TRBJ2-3	ATSTSGINTDTQY
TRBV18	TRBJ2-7	ASSPGTAYEQY
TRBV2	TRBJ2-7	ASRLDRGPSYEQY
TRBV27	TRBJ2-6	ASSRQGAGANVLT
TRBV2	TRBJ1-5	ASRTGSGQPQH
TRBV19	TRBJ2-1	ASSIDPPSSYNEQF
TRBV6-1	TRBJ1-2	ASSERQGANYGYT
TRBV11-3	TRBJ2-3	ASSKRTSGGYTDTQY
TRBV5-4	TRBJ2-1	ASSFSGPNNEQF
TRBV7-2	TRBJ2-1	ASSSFRAGGQRKQF
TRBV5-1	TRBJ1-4	ASSLVINEKLF
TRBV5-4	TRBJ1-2	ASSSPGQDYGYT
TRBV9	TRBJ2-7	ASSPREGGEQY
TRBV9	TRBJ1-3	ASSVGRAPGNTIY
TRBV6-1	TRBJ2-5	ASSVTPLQGRGETQY
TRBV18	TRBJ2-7	ASSPPVGQAYEQY
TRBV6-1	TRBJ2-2	ATRQVFRTGELF